A single sample gave rise to the 30 T cell receptor beta chains below, sequenced in a study of blood T cell repertoires in COVID-19 (TCRdb year 2020). Library method: the immunoSEQ multiplex PCR assay. TCRdb provides this immuneACCESS table in a form limited to in-frame rearrangements. Some clones are lacking; in checked studies, under half of them reflect an unresolved V gene, and why the rest are absent is not known. In all, the sample holds 150,000 or so clones, and approximately 80% of those were seen once. 13% of the sample is in the top ten clones. What was sequenced was peripheral blood. The source is a man aged 55 to 70 with active or convalescent COVID-19.

The chain has TRBV27 and TRBJ1-5; TRBD1 is a possible D gene (5 bases). V lost 2 bases and J lost 4, with 9 bases in between. This CDR3 contains 14 residues. In germline, CDR1 is MNHEY, CDR2 SMNVEV (reference sequence). The CDR3 bases are TGTGCCAGCAGTTTAAGGCAGGGTAATCAGCCCCAGCATTTT. Amino acid sequence: CASSLRQGNQPQHF.

The rearrangement joins TRBV10-3 to TRBJ1-6; a weak D match, TRBD1 (5 bases). Germline V gene lookup returns CDR1 ENHRY and CDR2 SYGVKD. The germline V and J ends were trimmed by 1 base and 5 bases, with 9 bases remaining between them. The CDR3 extends over 15 amino acids. The CDR3 sequence is CAISEFAGNNSPLHF. CDR3 bases: TGTGCCATCAGTGAGTTTGCAGGGAATAATTCACCCCTCCACTTT.

This clone has a single count. This sequence joins TRBV7-9 and TRBJ1-2; D might be TRBD1 (6 bases). Trimming removed 0 bases at V and 12 bases at J, with 23 bases between. In germline, CDR1 is SEHNR, CDR2 FQNEAQ (reference sequence). The CDR3 spans 16 residues. In DNA form, the CDR3 reads TGTGCCAGCAGCTTAGCCTACGGACAGATGGAGCAACGCGACACCTTC. This codes for CASSLAYGQMEQRDTF.

This sequence joins TRBV24-1 and TRBJ2-1; D remains ambiguous. Germline V gene sequence: CDR1 KGHDR, CDR2 SFDVKD. V was cut by 5 bases and J by 0 bases, with 7 bases left in between. CDR3 length equals 14 residues. The CDR3: CATSGYSSYNEQFF. The CDR3, as DNA: TGTGCCACCAGTGGTTACAGCTCCTACAATGAGCAGTTCTTC.

By sample fraction, this clone is medium-sized. The rearrangement joins TRBV5-1 to TRBJ1-1; TRBD1 agrees at 7 bases. V shed 5 bases, J shed 1 base, and the junction held 5 bases outside the gene matches. The germline V gene has CDR1 SGHRS and CDR2 YFSETQ. The CDR3 loop spans 14 amino acids. In DNA form, the CDR3 reads TGCGCCAGCAGTTGGGACAGTTGGAACACTGAAGCTTTCTTT. It specifies CASSWDSWNTEAFF.

This chain connects TRBV7-6 to TRBJ2-1; TRBD1 is a possible D gene (6 bases). The CDR3 loop spans 13 amino acids. The germline V and J ends were trimmed by 4 bases and 4 bases, with 8 bases remaining between them. Germline V lookup: CDR1 SGHVS, CDR2 FNYEAQ. The CDR3 coding sequence is TGTGCCAGCAGCTCCACAGGGTACAATGAGCAGTTCTTC. It yields the protein CASSSTGYNEQFF.

The chain recombines TRBV5-1 with TRBJ1-2; a possible D gene is TRBD1 (6 bases). V lost 6 bases to trimming and J lost 8 bases, with 17 bases between them. Per germline, CDR1 SGHRS and CDR2 YFSETQ. CDR3 length equals 13 residues. Here the CDR3 reads CASKQYQGLGYTF. CDR3 coding DNA: TGCGCCAGCAAACAGTACCAGGGGTTAGGCTACACCTTC.

The chain links TRBV15 to TRBJ2-1, with D possibly being TRBD2 (6 bases). This CDR3 has 15 residues. Germline V gene lookup returns CDR1 LNHNV and CDR2 YYDKDF (reference sequence). V dropped 1 base and J dropped 7 bases, with 14 bases sitting between them. The CDR3 sequence is CATSRGLALSNEQFF. CDR3 DNA: TGTGCCACCAGCAGAGGGCTAGCGCTCTCAAATGAGCAGTTCTTC.

This chain uses TRBV7-8 with TRBJ1-2; TRBD1 agrees at 9 bases. CDR1 SGHVS and CDR2 FQNEAQ come from the germline V gene. The V segment lost 5 bases and the J segment 1 base; nucleotides outside the gene matches: 5. This CDR3 region has 15 residues. The CDR3, as DNA: TGTGCCAGCAGCACCGGACAGGGGTTTAACTATGGCTACACCTTC. Translation gives CASSTGQGFNYGYTF.

The rearrangement links TRBV7-2 to TRBJ2-3; the match to TRBD2 covers 9 bases. Germline lookup yields CDR1 SGHTA and CDR2 FQGNSA. V was clipped by 1 base and J by 6 bases; unmatched bases: 2. This CDR3 spans 14 amino acids. The CDR3 region has the DNA TGTGCCAGCAGCTTAGTAGCGGGGGTGGATACGCAGTATTTT. This gives the protein CASSLVAGVDTQYF.

This clone was observed a single time. The gene calls are TRBV4-2 and TRBJ1-6; 9 nucleotides match TRBD1. The J segment lost 7 bases and the V segment lost 1 base, leaving 11 bases of the junction unmatched. There are 18 residues in the CDR3. The V gene's germline CDR1 is LGHNA and CDR2 YNFKEQ. The CDR3 region is CASSQGAYVGTGNSPLHF. The CDR3 DNA sequence: TGTGCCAGCAGCCAAGGGGCATATGTTGGGACAGGGAATTCACCCCTCCACTTT.

The chain combines TRBV6-5 with TRBJ2-7, with D tentatively TRBD1 (5 bases). In germline, CDR1 is MNHEY, CDR2 SVGAGI. V was shortened by 6 bases and J by 6 bases, with 18 bases between the two germline ends. The CDR3 runs 14 residues. The DNA for the CDR3 is TGTGCCAGCAGCCATAAGGGCAGGGCGGCCGAGCAGTACTTC. Translation gives CASSHKGRAAEQYF.

This clone was found a few times. The chain combines TRBV10-2 with TRBJ2-2; D gene unclear. The germline CDR1 and CDR2 sequences are WSHSY and SAAADI. Trimming shortened V by 6 bases and J by 4 bases, and 3 bases separated the two germline ends. This CDR3 contains 11 residues. The CDR3 DNA reads as TGCGCCAGCAGACTCACCGGGGAGCTGTTTTTT. It specifies CASRLTGELFF.

This clone was detected a few times. The chain carries TRBV29-1 and TRBJ2-7, with 12 bases lining up with TRBD2. The J segment lost 1 base and the V segment lost 4 bases, leaving 2 bases of the junction unmatched. The CDR3 sequence is 14 residues long. The germline V gene has CDR1 SQVTM and CDR2 ANQGSEA. The CDR3 nucleotides are TGCAGCGTTGTGACTAGCGGGAGTTCCTACGAGCAGTACTTC. Protein product: CSVVTSGSSYEQYF.

This clone has just a few counts. The chain couples TRBV24-1 to TRBJ2-7, with 7 bases matching TRBD1. Germline loops: CDR1 KGHDR, CDR2 SFDVKD. With 4 bases clipped from V and 5 bases from J, the junction kept 13 bases outside the gene matches. CDR3 length equals 16 residues. The CDR3 sequence is CATSDHRRTGGHEQYF. In DNA form, the CDR3 reads TGTGCCACCAGTGACCACCGGCGGACAGGAGGCCACGAGCAGTACTTC.

The chain uses TRBV4-2 and TRBJ2-5; a possible D gene is TRBD2 (6 bases). The CDR3 runs to 15 residues. Germline loops: CDR1 LGHNA, CDR2 YNFKEQ. V was pared by 4 bases and J by 7 bases, with 19 bases between. The CDR3 sequence is CASSPGTSEEGTQYF. The CDR3 DNA sequence: TGTGCCAGCAGCCCCGGGACTTCTGAGGAGGGGACCCAGTACTTC.

This clone was seen only once. The chain couples TRBV6-5 to TRBJ2-1; 9 bases are shared with TRBD2. Germline lookup yields CDR1 MNHEY and CDR2 SVGAGI. V lost 3 bases, J lost 7 bases, and 7 bases stayed unmatched. The CDR3 totals 15 residues. The CDR3 here is CASSYMGLAGNEQFF. CDR3 in DNA: TGTGCCAGCAGTTATATGGGCCTAGCGGGGAATGAGCAGTTCTTC.

The gene calls are TRBV2 and TRBJ1-1; no definite D call. CDR3 length: 15 residues. Trimming left V 2 bases short and J 3 bases short, with 13 bases between. Germline CDR1 SNHLY, CDR2 FYNNEI. CDR3 loop: CASSENGWRDTEAFF. In nucleotides, the CDR3 is TGTGCCAGCAGTGAAAACGGATGGAGGGACACTGAAGCTTTCTTT.

This chain connects TRBV2 to TRBJ2-7; 8 bases align to TRBD1. The CDR3 length is 15 residues. Germline lookup yields CDR1 SNHLY and CDR2 FYNNEI. With V trimmed by 7 bases and J by 3 bases, 11 bases remained unmatched. CDR3 amino acids: CASKSIRDRSYEQYF. The CDR3 DNA sequence: TGTGCCAGCAAATCCATCCGGGACAGGAGCTACGAGCAGTACTTC.

The chain recombines TRBV24-1 with TRBJ2-3; TRBD2 matches 10 bases. CDR1 is KGHDR, CDR2 SFDVKD, per germline. This CDR3 comprises 16 residues. With V trimmed by 2 bases and J by 2 bases, 3 bases remained unmatched. CDR3 DNA sequence: TGTGCCACCAGTGATTATGGACTAGCGGTCACAGATACGCAGTATTTT. Its protein product is CATSDYGLAVTDTQYF.

The chain has TRBV7-2 and TRBJ1-2; 7 bases agree with TRBD1. This CDR3 region has 15 residues. Germline CDR1 and CDR2: SGHTA and FQGNSA. The V segment lost 1 base and the J segment 4 bases; nucleotides outside the gene matches: 6. CDR3 coding DNA: TGTGCCAGCAGCTTAGATCTCGGGACAGCCTATGGCTACACCTTC. Residues: CASSLDLGTAYGYTF.

The rearrangement uses TRBV28 and TRBJ1-1; perhaps TRBD1 as D (5 bases). V was trimmed by 6 bases and J by 7 bases, leaving 12 bases between them. The CDR3 runs 12 residues. Germline values: CDR1 MDHEN, CDR2 SYDVKM. This CDR3 reads CASSNQGGEAFF. The CDR3 nucleotides read TGTGCCAGCAGCAACCAGGGAGGTGAAGCTTTCTTT. Combining the CDR3 with reference TRBV28 and TRBJ1-1 gives the whole variable domain DVKVTQSSRYLVKRTGEKVFLECVQDMDHENMFWYRQDPGLGLRLIYFSYDVKMKEKGDIPEGYSVSREKKERFSLILESASTNQTSMYLCASSNQGGEAFFGQGTRLTVV.

This clone showed up just a few times. The chain joins TRBV7-8 to TRBJ2-5; TRBD2 aligns across 15 bases. Looked up from germline, CDR1 is SGHVS and CDR2 is FQNEAQ. The ends lost 5 bases at V and 0 bases at J; junction bases unmatched: 7. The CDR3 has 18 amino acids. The CDR3 sequence: CASSPRTSGREYQETQYF. CDR3 in DNA: TGTGCCAGCAGCCCCCGGACTAGCGGGAGGGAGTACCAAGAGACCCAGTACTTC.

The chain couples TRBV7-8 to TRBJ2-7; 7 positions agree with TRBD2. CDR3 length: 14 amino acids. In germline, CDR1 is SGHVS, CDR2 FQNEAQ. J gave up 5 bases and V 5 bases, and 9 bases lay outside the gene matches. This chain's CDR3 is CASSGTTRRDEQYF. In DNA form, the CDR3 reads TGTGCCAGCAGCGGGACTACCCGTCGGGACGAGCAGTACTTC.

With respect to this clone: Other DNA sequences in the sample encode the same CDR3. The chain is built from TRBV2 and TRBJ2-1, with TRBD2 matching over 10 bases. Germline V CDR1 and CDR2: SNHLY, FYNNEI. The CDR3 length is 15 residues. The trim removed 6 bases at V and 3 bases at J, leaving 5 bases unmatched. The CDR3 coding sequence is TGTGCCAGCAGCCCGAGGACTAGCGGCTACAATGAGCAGTTCTTC. Protein sequence: CASSPRTSGYNEQFF.

The chain joins TRBV10-3 to TRBJ2-2, with D possibly being TRBD1 (5 bases). This CDR3 comprises 15 residues. V lost 0 bases to trimming and J lost 1 base, with 6 bases between them. In germline, CDR1 is ENHRY, CDR2 SYGVKD. CDR3 DNA sequence: TGTGCCATCAGTGAGTCTACAGGGAACACCGGGGAGCTGTTTTTT. Protein sequence: CAISESTGNTGELFF.

This clone was seen a handful of times. The chain carries TRBV5-1 and TRBJ2-1; 11 nucleotides line up with TRBD2. CDR1 and CDR2 from the germline V gene are SGHRS and YFSETQ. The CDR3 runs to 19 residues. V lost 0 bases to trimming and J lost 0 bases; unmatched junction nucleotides: 8. The CDR3 protein is CASSLGRLAGISSYNEQFF. The CDR3 nucleotides read TGCGCCAGCAGCTTGGGTAGACTAGCGGGAATTAGCTCCTACAATGAGCAGTTCTTC.

This rearrangement joins TRBV6-1 to TRBJ1-1; D call uncertain. With 0 bases removed from V and 8 bases from J, the gap between germline ends came to 10 bases. Germline V gene data show CDR1 as MNHNS and CDR2 as SASEGT. This CDR3 comprises 13 residues. For the CDR3, the DNA is TGTGCCAGCAGTGAAGCCAGAATTTTCGAAGCTTTCTTT. This gives the protein CASSEARIFEAFF.

A remark on this clone: Other DNA sequences in the same sample also yield this CDR3. The genes are TRBV5-4 and TRBJ1-6; D remains unclear. Deletions cut 0 bases from V and 10 bases from J, with 8 bases between. This CDR3 has 13 amino acids. Per the germline V gene, CDR1 is SGHNT and CDR2 is YYREEE (reference sequence). CDR3 sequence (DNA): TGTGCCAGCAGCTTGGAGGGCGGGTCACCCCTCCACTTT. This gives the protein CASSLEGGSPLHF.

The genes are TRBV25-1 and TRBJ2-1, with TRBD1 identical over 9 bases. The CDR3 runs to 15 residues. CDR1 is MGHDK, CDR2 SYGVNS, per germline. Trimming took 10 bases from V and 5 from J; bases not matched to a gene: 12. CDR3 coding DNA: TGTGCCACCCACCCCCGGGACAGGGATAACAATGAGCAGTTCTTC. The encoded protein is CATHPRDRDNNEQFF.